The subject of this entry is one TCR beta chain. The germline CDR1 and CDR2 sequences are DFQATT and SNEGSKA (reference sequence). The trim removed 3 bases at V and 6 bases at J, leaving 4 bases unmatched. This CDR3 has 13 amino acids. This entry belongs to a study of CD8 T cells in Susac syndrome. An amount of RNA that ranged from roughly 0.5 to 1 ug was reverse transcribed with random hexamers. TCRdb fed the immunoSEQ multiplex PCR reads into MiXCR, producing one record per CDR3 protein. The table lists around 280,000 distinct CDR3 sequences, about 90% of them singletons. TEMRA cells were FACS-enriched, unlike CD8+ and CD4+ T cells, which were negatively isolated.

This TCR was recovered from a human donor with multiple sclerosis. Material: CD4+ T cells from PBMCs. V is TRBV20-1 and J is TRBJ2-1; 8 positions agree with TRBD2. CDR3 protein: CSASRTSPNEQFF. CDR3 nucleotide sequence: TGCAGTGCTAGCAGGACTAGCCCCAATGAGCAGTTCTTC.